This T cell receptor (beta chain) emerged from a study of blood T cell repertoires in COVID-19. Overall study: Samples representing acute and convalescent COVID-19 were sourced from the United States, Italy and Spain.

Original handling: Using reference gene primer amplification, nucleated cell counts were estimated. Profiling relied on immunoSEQ multiplex PCR, and the TCRdb table lists in-frame clones only, not all of them. V and J calls and clone size are copied from that table; D and trimming were computed from the DNA. Here the sample spans fewer than 70,000 clones, approximately 79% being singletons. V lost 5 bases and J 5 bases, leaving 15 bases between the germline ends. There are 14 residues in the CDR3. Per germline, CDR1 SGHTA and CDR2 FQGNSA. The TCR comes from a man in his fifties or sixties with acute or convalescent COVID-19. The V and J genes are TRBV7-2 and TRBJ2-5; D is possibly TRBD1 (5 bases). The sequenced material came from peripheral blood. CDR3 loop: CASSPRQSWETQYF. The CDR3 bases are TGTGCCAGCAGCCCCCGACAGTCTTGGGAGACCCAGTACTTC.